The 24 T cell receptor beta chains below come from one sample, sequenced in a study of T cell responses to AZD1222 COVID-19 vaccine. TCRdb keeps only in-frame clones here, not all; method: immunoSEQ multiplex PCR. Among 150,000 to 200,000 clones, 94% were seen once, and the ten largest hold 4% to 5.5%. This specimen consisted of peripheral blood, obtained 28 days after the second AZD1222 dose. These TCRs come from an adult who received the AZD1222 COVID-19 vaccine.

The chain couples TRBV19 to TRBJ1-1; TRBD1 is a possible D gene (5 bases). The V end lost 3 bases, the J end lost 6 bases, and 11 bases lay between the germline ends. Germline V gene data show CDR1 as LNHDA and CDR2 as SQIVND (reference sequence). The length of the CDR3 is 13 residues. The CDR3 sequence is CASSIQGRAEAFF. The CDR3 region has the DNA TGTGCCAGTAGTATCCAGGGAAGGGCTGAAGCTTTCTTT.

This clone showed up just once. The rearrangement joins TRBV18 to TRBJ1-5, with 7 bases lining up with TRBD1. The CDR3 consists of 13 residues. The V gene's germline CDR1 is KGHSH and CDR2 LQKENI. Trimming cost V 3 bases and J 5 bases; bases outside gene matches: 1. The CDR3 reads CASSPDRDQPQHF. The DNA for the CDR3 is TGTGCCAGCTCACCCGACAGGGATCAGCCCCAGCATTTT.

The CDR3 region is CASSPNTAVRNTEAFF. The CDR3 DNA reads TGTGCCAGCTCACCAAATACCGCAGTCCGGAACACTGAAGCTTTCTTT. The chain is built from TRBV18 and TRBJ1-1; D uncertain. V was clipped by 2 bases and J by 1 base, with 14 bases between them. Per the germline V gene, CDR1 is KGHSH and CDR2 is LQKENI. The length of the CDR3 is 16 residues. The full variable domain, its missing parts supplied by reference TRBV18 and TRBJ1-1, is NAGVMQNPRHLVRRRGQEARLRCSPMKGHSHVYWYRQLPEEGLKFMVYLQKENIIDESGMPKERFSAEFPKEGPSILRIQQVVRGDSAAYFCASSPNTAVRNTEAFFGQGTRLTVV.

The chain combines TRBV5-4 with TRBJ2-7; D tentatively reads TRBD1 or TRBD2 (5 bases each). CDR3 size: 14 residues. Germline assignment: CDR1 SGHNT and CDR2 YYREEE (reference sequence). The V end was cut by 0 bases, the J end by 8 bases, with 15 bases between. The CDR3 loop reads CASSLGDKGTKQYF. Here the CDR3 DNA reads TGTGCCAGCAGCTTGGGGGATAAAGGGACGAAGCAGTACTTC.

The CDR3 sequence is CASSSTGVLSTNEKLFF. CDR3 bases: TGTGCCAGCAGCTCGACAGGGGTCCTTTCAACTAATGAAAAACTGTTTTTT. J is TRBJ1-4 and V is TRBV7-9; 8 bases align to TRBD1. Germline CDR1 is SEHNR and CDR2 is FQNEAQ (reference sequence). The CDR3 totals 17 residues. The V segment lost 4 bases and the J segment 0 bases; nucleotides outside the gene matches: 7.

The chain is built from TRBV5-1 and TRBJ1-2; D not resolved. Per germline, CDR1 SGHRS and CDR2 YFSETQ. V was pared by 4 bases and J by 3 bases, with 13 bases between. CDR3 length: 14 amino acids. CDR3 bases: TGCGCCAGCAGCGCCCTAACAAGCGACTATGGCTACACCTTC. It translates to CASSALTSDYGYTF. The full variable domain, rest sourced from reference TRBV5-1 and TRBJ1-2, is KAGVTQTPRYLIKTRGQQVTLSCSPISGHRSVSWYQQTPGQGLQFLFEYFSETQRNKGNFPGRFSGRQFSNSRSEMNVSTLELGDSALYLCASSALTSDYGYTFGSGTRLTVV.

This clone was detected only once. V gene TRBV18 combines with J gene TRBJ1-6; D is unclear. This CDR3 is built from 16 residues. Trimming stripped 2 bases from V and 7 bases from J, with 15 bases between. Germline values: CDR1 KGHSH, CDR2 LQKENI. The CDR3 DNA follows: TGTGCCAGCTCACCAGCCGGACGGAACGGCAATTCACCCCTCCACTTT. It codes for CASSPAGRNGNSPLHF.

The chain combines TRBV7-2 with TRBJ2-7, with D possibly being TRBD2 (5 bases). Trimming took off 2 bases at V and 3 bases at J, with 8 bases between the two ends. Germline V gene sequence: CDR1 SGHTA, CDR2 FQGNSA. CDR3 length: 13 amino acids. The chain's CDR3 is CASSLRRNYEQYF. The CDR3 region has the DNA TGTGCCAGCAGCTTACGGAGGAACTACGAGCAGTACTTC. The full variable domain, completed using reference TRBV7-2 and TRBJ2-7, is GAGVSQSPSNKVTEKGKDVELRCDPISGHTALYWYRQSLGQGLEFLIYFQGNSAPDKSGLPSDRFSAERTGGSVSTLTIQRTQQEDSAVYLCASSLRRNYEQYFGPGTRLTVT.

This clone turned up a few times. V and J are TRBV4-2 and TRBJ2-4; TRBD1 is a possible D gene (5 bases). Germline CDR1 reads LGHNA; CDR2 reads YNFKEQ. Trimming took off 0 bases at V and 2 bases at J, with 11 bases between the two ends. CDR3 length: 16 residues. The CDR3 loop is CASSQDLAGTKNIQYF. CDR3 DNA: TGTGCCAGCAGCCAAGATTTAGCAGGGACCAAAAACATTCAGTACTTC.

The rearrangement joins TRBV6-5 to TRBJ2-7, with 9 nucleotides matching TRBD1. This CDR3 is built from 14 residues. CDR1 and CDR2 (germline): MNHEY, SVGAGI. Unmatched junction bases numbered 3, after V lost 6 bases and J lost 0 bases. DNA for the CDR3: TGTGCCAGCAGGGGACAGGGTAACTCCTACGAGCAGTACTTC. This sequence encodes CASRGQGNSYEQYF.

The chain links TRBV30 to TRBJ1-1; no clear D. Germline V CDR1 and CDR2: GTSNPN, SVGIG (reference sequence). The CDR3 loop spans 12 amino acids. Trimming cost V 1 base and J 2 bases, with 5 bases left between them. The CDR3 DNA follows: TGTGCCTGGAGTGGCAGCAACACTGAAGCTTTCTTT. This sequence encodes CAWSGSNTEAFF.

The rearrangement links TRBV19 to TRBJ1-4; D gene ambiguous. The germline CDR1 and CDR2 sequences are LNHDA and SQIVND (reference sequence). The V gene lost 5 bases and the J gene lost 8 bases, with 15 bases spanning the gap. CDR3 size: 14 residues. CDR3 region: CASSPRGPNEKLFF. The DNA of the CDR3 is TGTGCCAGTAGTCCCCGAGGTCCGAACGAAAAACTGTTTTTT.

The V and J genes are TRBV7-9 and TRBJ1-4; D is possibly TRBD1 (5 bases). Germline V gene lookup returns CDR1 SEHNR and CDR2 FQNEAQ (reference sequence). Between the trimmed V and J ends, which lost 4 bases and 5 bases, there was a span of 17 bases. This CDR3 is 16 amino acids long. The CDR3 nucleotides read TGTGCCAGCAGCTCTAGCGCGGGGGGTGGGAATGAAAAACTGTTTTTT. Amino acids: CASSSSAGGGNEKLFF.

V is TRBV7-2 and J is TRBJ1-1; D possibly corresponds to TRBD1 (5 bases). Trimming took 3 bases from V and 0 from J, leaving 8 bases between them. The CDR3 has 14 residues. The germline CDR1 and CDR2 sequences are SGHTA and FQGNSA. CDR3 loop: CASSFQTVNTEAFF. The CDR3 bases are TGTGCCAGCAGCTTTCAGACAGTGAACACTGAAGCTTTCTTT.

The chain couples TRBV28 to TRBJ2-2, with 9 nucleotides matching TRBD2. The germline CDR1 and CDR2 sequences are MDHEN and SYDVKM. The CDR3 length is 15 residues. The V and J ends lost 6 bases and 5 bases, in that order; junction bases with no gene match: 7. CDR3 sequence (DNA): TGTGCCAGCAGGGGCGGGAGGGCCAGGACCGGGGAGCTGTTTTTT. It codes for CASRGGRARTGELFF. The variable domain in full, with the rest retrieved from reference TRBV28 and TRBJ2-2, is DVKVTQSSRYLVKRTGEKVFLECVQDMDHENMFWYRQDPGLGLRLIYFSYDVKMKEKGDIPEGYSVSREKKERFSLILESASTNQTSMYLCASRGGRARTGELFFGEGSRLTVL.

The chain combines TRBV18 with TRBJ2-1, with D tentatively TRBD1 (6 bases). CDR1 and CDR2 (germline): KGHSH, LQKENI. V was trimmed by 5 bases and J by 7 bases, leaving 12 bases between them. This CDR3 is built from 13 residues. CDR3 coding DNA: TGTGCCAGCTCAGAGGGGGTGGCGAATGAGCAGTTCTTC. Translation gives CASSEGVANEQFF. The variable domain in full, with the rest retrieved from reference TRBV18 and TRBJ2-1, is NAGVMQNPRHLVRRRGQEARLRCSPMKGHSHVYWYRQLPEEGLKFMVYLQKENIIDESGMPKERFSAEFPKEGPSILRIQQVVRGDSAAYFCASSEGVANEQFFGPGTRLTVL.

This clone has a single count. The genes are TRBV28 and TRBJ1-1; D is possibly TRBD1 (5 bases). Germline CDR1 and CDR2: MDHEN and SYDVKM. Trimming shortened V by 6 bases and J by 1 base, and 9 bases separated the two germline ends. This CDR3 is built from 13 residues. Here the CDR3 reads CASRTVPNTEAFF. CDR3 DNA sequence: TGTGCCAGCAGGACAGTCCCGAACACTGAAGCTTTCTTT.

The genes are TRBV10-2 and TRBJ2-7, with 15 bases matching TRBD2. The CDR3 covers 16 residues. From germline, CDR1 is WSHSY and CDR2 SAAADI. The junction had 4 bases not matched to a gene; V was cut back by 3 bases and J by 4 bases. This CDR3 is CASSDPGLAGGYEQYF. The CDR3 DNA reads as TGCGCCAGCAGTGATCCGGGACTAGCGGGAGGTTACGAGCAGTACTTC.

The V call is TRBV2, the J call TRBJ2-1; 9 bases fit TRBD2. J gave up 5 bases and V 10 bases, and 12 bases lay outside the gene matches. The germline V gene encodes CDR1 SNHLY and CDR2 FYNNEI. CDR3 length: 15 amino acids. This chain's CDR3 is CATPRLLAGNNEQFF. The CDR3 nucleotides are TGTGCCACCCCCCGATTGCTAGCGGGAAACAATGAGCAGTTCTTC.

The rearrangement uses TRBV10-3 and TRBJ1-1; the D is unclear. CDR3 length: 13 amino acids. CDR1 and CDR2 from the germline V gene are ENHRY and SYGVKD. V was shortened by 6 bases and J by 1 base, with 9 bases between the two germline ends. The CDR3 protein is CAIRRTENTEAFF. The CDR3 DNA reads as TGTGCCATCAGGAGGACGGAGAACACTGAAGCTTTCTTT.

This sequence joins TRBV16 and TRBJ1-5; TRBD1 might be the D (5 bases). Per the germline V gene, CDR1 is KGHSY and CDR2 is FQNENV. This CDR3 is 13 amino acids long. Trimming shortened V by 4 bases and J by 6 bases, and 10 bases separated the two germline ends. As DNA, the CDR3 is TGTGCCAGCAGCCGGGGGGGACGTCAGCCCCAGCATTTT. Residues: CASSRGGRQPQHF.

Only one count was recorded for this clone. The rearrangement uses TRBV6-1 and TRBJ1-5; TRBD1 might be the D (5 bases). The V gene's germline CDR1 is MNHNS and CDR2 SASEGT. This CDR3 is built from 15 residues. The V gene lost 1 base and the J gene lost 6 bases, with 13 bases spanning the gap. The CDR3 nucleotides read TGTGCCAGCAGTGAAGTAGGGACTGATGGTCAGCCCCAGCATTTT. Protein: CASSEVGTDGQPQHF.

J is TRBJ1-6 and V is TRBV7-9; possibly TRBD1 for D (6 bases). The CDR3 contains 14 residues. Trimming removed 5 bases at V and 15 bases at J, with 20 bases between. The germline gives CDR1 SEHNR, CDR2 FQNEAQ (reference sequence). The CDR3 DNA reads TGTGCCAGCAGCGTCACCGGGGGGCCCGAGGGCCTCCACTTT. It specifies CASSVTGGPEGLHF.

This chain connects TRBV28 to TRBJ2-7; 7 bases are shared with TRBD2. J lost 4 bases, V lost 7 bases, and 13 bases had no gene match. The CDR3 spans 15 residues. Germline CDR1 and CDR2: MDHEN and SYDVKM. The CDR3 DNA sequence: TGTGCCAGCATGTCCTCAGCGGGACTGGATTACGAGCAGTACTTC. Residues: CASMSSAGLDYEQYF.